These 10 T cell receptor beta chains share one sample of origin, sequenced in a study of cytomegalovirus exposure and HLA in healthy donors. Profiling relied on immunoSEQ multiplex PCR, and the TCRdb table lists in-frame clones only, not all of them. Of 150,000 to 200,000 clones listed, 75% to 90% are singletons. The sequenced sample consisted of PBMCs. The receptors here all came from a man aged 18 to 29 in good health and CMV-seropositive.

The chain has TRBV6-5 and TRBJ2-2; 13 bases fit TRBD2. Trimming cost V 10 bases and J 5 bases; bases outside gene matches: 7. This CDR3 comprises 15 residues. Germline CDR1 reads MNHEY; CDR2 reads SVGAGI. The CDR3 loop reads CATTSGGAGTGELFF. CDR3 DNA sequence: TGTGCCACCACTAGCGGGGGGGCGGGGACCGGGGAGCTGTTTTTT.

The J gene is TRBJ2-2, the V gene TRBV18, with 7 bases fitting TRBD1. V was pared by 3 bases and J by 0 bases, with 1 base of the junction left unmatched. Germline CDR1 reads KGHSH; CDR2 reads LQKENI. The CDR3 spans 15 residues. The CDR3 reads CASSPTGANTGELFF. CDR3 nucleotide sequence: TGTGCCAGCTCACCCACAGGGGCGAACACCGGGGAGCTGTTTTTT.

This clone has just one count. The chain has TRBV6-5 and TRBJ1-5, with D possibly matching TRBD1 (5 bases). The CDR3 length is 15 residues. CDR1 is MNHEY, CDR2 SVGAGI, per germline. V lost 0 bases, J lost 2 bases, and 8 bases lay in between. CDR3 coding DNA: TGTGCCAGCAGTTACTCGGGAGGGGGCAATCAGCCCCAGCATTTT. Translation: CASSYSGGGNQPQHF.

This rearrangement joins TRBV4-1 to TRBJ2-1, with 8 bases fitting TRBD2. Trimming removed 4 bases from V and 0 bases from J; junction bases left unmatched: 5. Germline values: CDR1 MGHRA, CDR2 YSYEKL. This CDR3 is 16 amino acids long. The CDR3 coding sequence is TGCGCCAGCAGCCCGGGGGGGATGAGCTCCTACAATGAGCAGTTCTTC. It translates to CASSPGGMSSYNEQFF.

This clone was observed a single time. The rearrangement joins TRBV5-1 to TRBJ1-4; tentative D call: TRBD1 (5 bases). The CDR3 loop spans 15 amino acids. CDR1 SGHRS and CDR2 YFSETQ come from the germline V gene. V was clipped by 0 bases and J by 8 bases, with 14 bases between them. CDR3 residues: CASSLEGGVGEKLFF. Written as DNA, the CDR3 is TGCGCCAGCAGCTTGGAAGGAGGGGTCGGGGAAAAACTGTTTTTT.

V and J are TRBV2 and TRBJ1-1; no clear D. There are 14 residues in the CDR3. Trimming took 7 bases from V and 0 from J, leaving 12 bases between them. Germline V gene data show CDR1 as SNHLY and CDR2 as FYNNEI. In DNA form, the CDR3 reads TGTGCCAGCATAGTCCGGGAAATGAACACTGAAGCTTTCTTT. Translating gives CASIVREMNTEAFF.

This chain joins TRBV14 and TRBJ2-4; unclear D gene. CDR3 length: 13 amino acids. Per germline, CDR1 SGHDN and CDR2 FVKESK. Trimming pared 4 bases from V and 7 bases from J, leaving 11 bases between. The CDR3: CASSRISENIQYF. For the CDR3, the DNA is TGTGCCAGCAGCCGAATAAGTGAGAACATTCAGTACTTC.

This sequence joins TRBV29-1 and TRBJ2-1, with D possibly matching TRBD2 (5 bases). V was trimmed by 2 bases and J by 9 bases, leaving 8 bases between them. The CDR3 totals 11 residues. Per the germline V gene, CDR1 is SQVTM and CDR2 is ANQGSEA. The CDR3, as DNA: TGCAGCGTTGAATGGCTAGCTGAGCAGTTCTTC. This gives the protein CSVEWLAEQFF.

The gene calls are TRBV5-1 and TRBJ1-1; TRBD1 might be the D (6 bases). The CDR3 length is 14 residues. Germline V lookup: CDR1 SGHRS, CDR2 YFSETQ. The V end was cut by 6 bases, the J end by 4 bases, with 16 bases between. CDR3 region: CASTRGQGGTEAFF. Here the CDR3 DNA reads TGCGCCAGCACGCGGGGGCAGGGCGGCACTGAAGCTTTCTTT.

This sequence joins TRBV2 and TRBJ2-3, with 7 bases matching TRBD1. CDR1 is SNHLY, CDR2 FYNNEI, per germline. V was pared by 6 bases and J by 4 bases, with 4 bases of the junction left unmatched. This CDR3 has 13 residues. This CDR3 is CASSEGAADTQYF. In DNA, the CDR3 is TGTGCCAGCAGCGAGGGGGCGGCAGATACGCAGTATTTT.